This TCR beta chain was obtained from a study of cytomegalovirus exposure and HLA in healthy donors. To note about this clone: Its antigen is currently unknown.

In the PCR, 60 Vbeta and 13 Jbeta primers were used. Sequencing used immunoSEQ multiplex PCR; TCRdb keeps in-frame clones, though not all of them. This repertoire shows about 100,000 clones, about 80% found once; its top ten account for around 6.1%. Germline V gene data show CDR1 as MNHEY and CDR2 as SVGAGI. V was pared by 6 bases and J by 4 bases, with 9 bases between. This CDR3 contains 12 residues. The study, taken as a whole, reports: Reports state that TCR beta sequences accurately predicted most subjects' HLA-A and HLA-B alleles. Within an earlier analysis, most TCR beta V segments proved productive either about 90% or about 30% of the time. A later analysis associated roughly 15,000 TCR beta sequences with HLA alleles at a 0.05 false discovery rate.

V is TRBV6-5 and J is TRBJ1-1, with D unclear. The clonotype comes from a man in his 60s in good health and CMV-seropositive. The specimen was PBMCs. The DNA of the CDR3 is TGTGCCAGCAGCCGTCCTCCCACTGAAGCTTTCTTT. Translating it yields CASSRPPTEAFF.